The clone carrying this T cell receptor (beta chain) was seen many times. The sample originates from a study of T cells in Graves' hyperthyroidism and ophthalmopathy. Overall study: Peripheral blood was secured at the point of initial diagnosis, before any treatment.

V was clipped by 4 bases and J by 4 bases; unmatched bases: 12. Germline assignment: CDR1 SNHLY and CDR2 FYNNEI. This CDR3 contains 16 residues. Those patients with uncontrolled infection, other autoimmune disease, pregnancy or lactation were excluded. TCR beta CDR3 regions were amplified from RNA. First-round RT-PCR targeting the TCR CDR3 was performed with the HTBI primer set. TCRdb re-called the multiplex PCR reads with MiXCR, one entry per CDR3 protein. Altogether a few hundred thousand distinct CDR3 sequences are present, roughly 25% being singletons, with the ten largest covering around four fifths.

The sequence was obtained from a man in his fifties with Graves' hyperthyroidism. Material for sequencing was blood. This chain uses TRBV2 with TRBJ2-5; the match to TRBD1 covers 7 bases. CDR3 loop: CASSGQGLEGVETQYF. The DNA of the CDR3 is TGTGCCAGCAGTGGACAGGGTCTTGAGGGAGTAGAGACCCAGTACTTC.